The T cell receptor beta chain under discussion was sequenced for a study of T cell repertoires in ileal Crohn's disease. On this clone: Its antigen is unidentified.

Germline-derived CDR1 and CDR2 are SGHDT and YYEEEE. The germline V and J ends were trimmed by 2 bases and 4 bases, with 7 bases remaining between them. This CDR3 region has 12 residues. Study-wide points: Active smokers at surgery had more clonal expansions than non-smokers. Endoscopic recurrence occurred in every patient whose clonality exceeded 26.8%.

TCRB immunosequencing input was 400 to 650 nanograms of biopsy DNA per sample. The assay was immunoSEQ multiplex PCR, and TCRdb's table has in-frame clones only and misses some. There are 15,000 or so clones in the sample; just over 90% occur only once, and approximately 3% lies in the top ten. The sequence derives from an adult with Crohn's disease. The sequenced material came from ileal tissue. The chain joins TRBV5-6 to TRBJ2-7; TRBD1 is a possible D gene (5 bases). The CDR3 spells CASSLKGYEQYF. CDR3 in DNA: TGTGCCAGCAGCTTAAAGGGGTACGAGCAGTACTTC.